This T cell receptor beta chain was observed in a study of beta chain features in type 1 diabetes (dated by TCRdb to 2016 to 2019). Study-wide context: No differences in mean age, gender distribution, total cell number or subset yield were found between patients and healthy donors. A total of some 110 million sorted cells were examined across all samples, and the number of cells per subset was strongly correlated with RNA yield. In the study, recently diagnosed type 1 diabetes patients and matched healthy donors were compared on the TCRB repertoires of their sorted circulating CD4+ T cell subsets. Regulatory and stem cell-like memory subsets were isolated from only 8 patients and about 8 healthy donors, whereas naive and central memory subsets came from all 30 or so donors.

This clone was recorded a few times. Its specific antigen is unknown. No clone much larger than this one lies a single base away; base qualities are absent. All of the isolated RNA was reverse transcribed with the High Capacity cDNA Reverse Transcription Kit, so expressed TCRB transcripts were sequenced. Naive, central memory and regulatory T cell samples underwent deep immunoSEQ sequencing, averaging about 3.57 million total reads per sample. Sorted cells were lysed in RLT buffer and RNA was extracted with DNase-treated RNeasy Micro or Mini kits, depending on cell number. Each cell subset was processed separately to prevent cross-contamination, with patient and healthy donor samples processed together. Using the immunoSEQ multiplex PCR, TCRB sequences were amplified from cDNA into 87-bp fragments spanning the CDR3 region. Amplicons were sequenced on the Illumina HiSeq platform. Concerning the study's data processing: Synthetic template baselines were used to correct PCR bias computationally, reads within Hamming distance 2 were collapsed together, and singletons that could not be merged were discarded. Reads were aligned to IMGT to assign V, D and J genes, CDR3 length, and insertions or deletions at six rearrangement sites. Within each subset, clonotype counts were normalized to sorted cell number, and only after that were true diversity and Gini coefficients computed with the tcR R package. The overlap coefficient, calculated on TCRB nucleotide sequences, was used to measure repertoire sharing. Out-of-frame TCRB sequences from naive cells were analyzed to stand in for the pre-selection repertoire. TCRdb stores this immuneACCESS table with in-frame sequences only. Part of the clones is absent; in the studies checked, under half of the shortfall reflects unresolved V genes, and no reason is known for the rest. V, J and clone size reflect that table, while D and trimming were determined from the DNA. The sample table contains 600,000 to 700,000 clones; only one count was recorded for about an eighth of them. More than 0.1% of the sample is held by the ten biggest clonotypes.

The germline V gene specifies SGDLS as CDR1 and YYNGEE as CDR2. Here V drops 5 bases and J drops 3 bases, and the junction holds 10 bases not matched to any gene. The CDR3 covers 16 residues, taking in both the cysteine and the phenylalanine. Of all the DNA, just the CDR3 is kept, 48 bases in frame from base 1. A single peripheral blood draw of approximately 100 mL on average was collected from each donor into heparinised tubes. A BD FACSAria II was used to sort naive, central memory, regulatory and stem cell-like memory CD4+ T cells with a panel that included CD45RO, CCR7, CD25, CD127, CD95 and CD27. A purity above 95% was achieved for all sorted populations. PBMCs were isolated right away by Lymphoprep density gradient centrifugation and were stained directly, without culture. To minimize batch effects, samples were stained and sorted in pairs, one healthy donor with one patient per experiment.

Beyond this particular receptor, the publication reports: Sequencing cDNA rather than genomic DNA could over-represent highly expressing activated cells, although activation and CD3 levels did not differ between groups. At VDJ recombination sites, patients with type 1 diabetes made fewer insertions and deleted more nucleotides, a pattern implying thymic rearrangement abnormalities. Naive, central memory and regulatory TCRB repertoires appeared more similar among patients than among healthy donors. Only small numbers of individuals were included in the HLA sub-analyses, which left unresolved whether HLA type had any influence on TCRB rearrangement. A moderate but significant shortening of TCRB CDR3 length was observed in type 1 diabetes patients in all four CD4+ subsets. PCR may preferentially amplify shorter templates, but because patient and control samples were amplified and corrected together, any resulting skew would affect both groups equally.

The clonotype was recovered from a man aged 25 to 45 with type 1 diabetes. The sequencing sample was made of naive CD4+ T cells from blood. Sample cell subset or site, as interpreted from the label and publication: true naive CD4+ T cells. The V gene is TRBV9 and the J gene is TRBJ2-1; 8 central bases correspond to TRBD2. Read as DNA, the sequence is TGTGCCAGCAGTCGGGTAGCGGGGTCCTTCTACAATGAGCAGTTCTTC. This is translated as CASSRVAGSFYNEQFF.